This TCR beta chain originates from a study of blood T cell repertoires in COVID-19. Regarding this clone: A read error may produce the germline difference seen at one junction end.

Germline V lookup: CDR1 SGHRS, CDR2 YFSETQ. This CDR3 has 17 amino acids. In the authors' workflow: The assay estimated nucleated cells by amplifying reference gene primers. The assay was immunoSEQ multiplex PCR, and TCRdb's table has in-frame clones only and misses some. V, J and clone size were drawn from that table, and D and trimming were deduced from the DNA. The sample has roughly 70,000 clones, more than 60% seen once. The rearrangement joins TRBV5-1 to TRBJ1-6; 9 bases align to TRBD1. The sequence was collected from a man aged 55 to 70 with acute or convalescent COVID-19. Source material: peripheral blood. The CDR3 here is CASSGMTGGKNNSLLHF. The DNA of the CDR3 is TGCGCCAGCAGCGGAATGACAGGGGGGAAGAATAATTCACTCCTCCACTTT.